These 26 T cell receptor beta chains were all obtained from the same sample, sequenced in a study of naive and memory T cell subsets. Ligated cDNA underwent four rounds of PCR with nested alpha and beta constant region primers and SP2. Using its own MiXCR run on the 5' RACE reads, TCRdb lists one record per CDR3 protein. In the table there are roughly 60,000 distinct CDR3 sequences, around 8% of which are singletons. The library had UMIs added by 3' ligation of an oligonucleotide to TCR cDNA. These receptor sequences come from a female donor in good health.

The V and J genes are TRBV3-1 and TRBJ2-5; 11 bases are shared with TRBD2. Germline V lookup: CDR1 LGHDT, CDR2 YNNKEL (reference sequence). V shed 3 bases, J shed 4 bases, and the junction held 1 base outside the gene matches. The CDR3 contains 14 residues. CDR3 loop: CASSHGLAGETQYF. CDR3 sequence (DNA): TGTGCCAGCAGCCACGGACTAGCGGGAGAGACCCAGTACTTC.

In this sample, this clonotype turned up many times. The chain combines TRBV28 with TRBJ2-3, with 8 positions matching TRBD2. The junction had 11 bases not matched to a gene; V was cut back by 5 bases and J by 4 bases. CDR1 is MDHEN and CDR2 is SYDVKM in the germline V gene. The CDR3 covers 16 residues. The CDR3 loop reads CASSPLRGLAADTQYF. Here the CDR3 DNA reads TGTGCCAGCAGTCCCCTCCGCGGACTAGCAGCAGATACGCAGTATTTT.

This clonotype was detected only a few times. The chain is built from TRBV5-1 and TRBJ1-1; 7 nucleotides line up with TRBD1. This CDR3 has 14 residues. V gave up 5 bases and J gave up 1 base; unmatched junction bases: 5. Germline lookup yields CDR1 SGHRS and CDR2 YFSETQ. CDR3 coding DNA: TGCGCCAGCAGGAAAGGACAGGCGAACACTGAAGCTTTCTTT. This gives the protein CASRKGQANTEAFF.

This clonotype has only a few counts. The chain has TRBV20-1 and TRBJ2-4, with no clear D. The germline V and J ends were trimmed by 8 bases and 1 base, with 9 bases remaining between them. The germline gives CDR1 DFQATT, CDR2 SNEGSKA (reference sequence). The CDR3 consists of 12 residues. CDR3 sequence: CSSNEAKNIQYF. CDR3 nucleotides: TGCAGTTCCAACGAGGCCAAAAACATTCAGTACTTC.

The sample holds a few counts of this clonotype. This chain joins TRBV28 and TRBJ2-5; D is tentatively TRBD1 or TRBD2 (5 bases each). Germline V lookup: CDR1 MDHEN, CDR2 SYDVKM. V lost 5 bases to trimming and J lost 5 bases, with 18 bases between them. The length of the CDR3 is 15 residues. The CDR3 sequence: CASSPRQGGRETQYF. The CDR3 DNA follows: TGTGCCAGCAGTCCCAGGCAGGGCGGGCGGGAGACCCAGTACTTC. The entire variable domain, with the rest obtained from reference TRBV28 and TRBJ2-5, is as follows: DVKVTQSSRYLVKRTGEKVFLECVQDMDHENMFWYRQDPGLGLRLIYFSYDVKMKEKGDIPEGYSVSREKKERFSLILESASTNQTSMYLCASSPRQGGRETQYFGPGTRLLVL.

A few counts support this clonotype. The CDR3 nucleotides are TGTGCCAGCAGCTTAGCGTCGGGCAGGGGGCTGAGAGATACGCAGTATTTT. This gives the protein CASSLASGRGLRDTQYF. The rearrangement uses TRBV7-9 and TRBJ2-3; TRBD1 matches 8 bases. The V gene's germline CDR1 is SEHNR and CDR2 FQNEAQ (reference sequence). J was trimmed by 5 bases and V by 0 bases; bases with no gene match: 10. CDR3 length equals 17 residues.

This clonotype has more than one count but fewer than ten. V is TRBV29-1 and J is TRBJ2-5; 8 nucleotides align to TRBD2. The CDR3 loop spans 13 amino acids. The germline CDR1 and CDR2 sequences are SQVTM and ANQGSEA. The CDR3 coding sequence is TGCAGTTCCTCGGGGGGGGGGGAGGAGACCCAGTACTTC. Its translation is CSSSGGGEETQYF. Filled out from reference TRBV29-1 and TRBJ2-5, the complete variable domain reads SAVISQKPSRDICQRGTSLTIQCQVDSQVTMMFWYRQQPGQSLTLIATANQGSEATYESGFVIDKFPISRPNLTFSTLTVSNMSPEDSSIYLCSSSGGGEETQYFGPGTRLLVL.

This clonotype was recorded at least ten times. This rearrangement joins TRBV28 to TRBJ2-4, with D hard to call. Trimming took off 5 bases at V and 1 base at J, with 12 bases between the two ends. Germline CDR1 reads MDHEN; CDR2 reads SYDVKM. The CDR3 length is 15 residues. The CDR3 loop is CASSNYTLAKNIQYF. The CDR3 region has the DNA TGTGCCAGCAGTAACTACACCCTTGCCAAAAACATTCAGTACTTC.

This clonotype was observed at least ten times. The V and J genes are TRBV12-3 or TRBV12-4 and TRBJ1-1; D unclear. V was cut by 5 bases and J by 1 base, with 8 bases left in between. The CDR3 extends over 13 amino acids. The CDR3 here is CASSAGPNTEAFF. The CDR3 nucleotides read TGTGCCAGCAGTGCGGGCCCGAACACTGAAGCTTTCTTT.

Only a few counts were recorded for this clonotype. CDR3 nucleotides: TGTGCCAGCAGAGCGGGGGGGCACGGCACAGATACGCAGTATTTT. Protein sequence: CASRAGGHGTDTQYF. This chain links TRBV13 with TRBJ2-3; 10 bases line up with TRBD2. V trimming: 6 bases; J trimming: 1 base; junction bases outside the gene matches: 4. CDR1 is PRHDT and CDR2 is FYEKMQ in the germline V gene (reference sequence). The CDR3 sequence is 15 residues long.

J is TRBJ2-2 and V is TRBV12-3 or TRBV12-4; D ambiguous. This CDR3 comprises 15 residues. V was clipped by 4 bases and J by 3 bases, with 12 bases between them. In nucleotides, the CDR3 is TGTGCCAGCAGTTCCCCCGGAAAGTACACCGGGGAGCTGTTTTTT. Amino acids: CASSSPGKYTGELFF.

This clonotype was seen repeatedly, ten times or more. The gene calls are TRBV11-3 and TRBJ2-1, with D uncertain. The CDR3 is made up of 17 amino acids. Per germline, CDR1 SGHNT and CDR2 YENEEA. V gave up 0 bases and J gave up 0 bases, with 12 bases separating them. CDR3 protein: CASSLEGPESSYNEQFF. The CDR3 bases are TGTGCCAGCAGCTTAGAAGGGCCTGAAAGCTCCTACAATGAGCAGTTCTTC.

This clonotype was counted a few times. The rearrangement links TRBV5-1 to TRBJ1-1; no definite D call. This CDR3 comprises 14 residues. Germline CDR1 reads SGHRS; CDR2 reads YFSETQ. The V end lost 7 bases, the J end lost 5 bases, and 18 bases lay between the germline ends. DNA of the CDR3: TGCGCCAGCGGGAATACGGGGAGTAGGACTGAAGCTTTCTTT. It translates to CASGNTGSRTEAFF.

This clonotype was observed a handful of times. The chain joins TRBV12-3 or TRBV12-4 to TRBJ1-1, with D perhaps TRBD1 (5 bases). The CDR3 covers 13 residues. V dropped 6 bases and J dropped 2 bases, with 10 bases sitting between them. CDR3 in amino acids: CASSYGHNTEAFF. CDR3 in DNA: TGTGCCAGCAGCTACGGACATAACACTGAAGCTTTCTTT.

On this clonotype itself: Compared with germline, one end of the junction differs, possibly owing to a read error. This chain uses TRBV7-9 with TRBJ1-6; weak D call: TRBD1 (5 bases). The CDR3 is made up of 14 amino acids. The germline V gene has CDR1 SEHNR and CDR2 FQNEAQ (reference sequence). In DNA form, the CDR3 reads TGTGCCAGCAGCTTGGTGACAGCTAATTCAACCCTCCACTTT. This gives the protein CASSLVTANSTLHF.

In its sample, this clonotype was seen a few times. The chain is built from TRBV12-3 or TRBV12-4 and TRBJ2-7; 13 bases are shared with TRBD2. V shed 5 bases, J shed 5 bases, and the junction held 6 bases outside the gene matches. This CDR3 has 15 amino acids. The CDR3 DNA follows: TGTGCCAGCAGTCTCACTAGCGGGAGGGTCGACGAGCAGTACTTC. Its protein is CASSLTSGRVDEQYF.

The chain employs TRBV7-9 and TRBJ2-2; a possible D gene is TRBD2 (5 bases). The CDR3 has 14 residues. V lost 0 bases and J 4 bases, leaving 6 bases between the germline ends. Germline V gene sequence: CDR1 SEHNR, CDR2 FQNEAQ (reference sequence). Here the CDR3 reads CASSLAGSTGELFF. The CDR3 DNA reads TGTGCCAGCAGCTTAGCAGGGAGCACCGGGGAGCTGTTTTTT.

This clonotype was detected a few times. This chain uses TRBV6-6 with TRBJ2-7; either TRBD1 or TRBD2 may supply D (5 bases each). This CDR3 spans 14 amino acids. The V end was cut by 2 bases, the J end by 0 bases, with 8 bases between. Germline V CDR1 and CDR2: MNHNY, SVGAGI (reference sequence). CDR3 residues: CASSYRDVSYEQYF. Here the CDR3 DNA reads TGTGCCAGCAGTTACCGGGACGTCTCCTACGAGCAGTACTTC.

This chain uses TRBV5-1 with TRBJ2-3; D ambiguous. The V gene's germline CDR1 is SGHRS and CDR2 YFSETQ. V was cut by 2 bases and J by 0 bases, with 10 bases left in between. The CDR3 contains 15 residues. The CDR3 sequence is CASSLDTASTDTQYF. The DNA for the CDR3 is TGCGCCAGCAGCTTAGACACCGCAAGCACAGATACGCAGTATTTT.

This clonotype came up many times. The gene calls are TRBV7-8 and TRBJ2-3; D gene unclear. Germline V gene sequence: CDR1 SGHVS, CDR2 FQNEAQ. There are 12 residues in the CDR3. Trimming took off 3 bases at V and 4 bases at J, with 5 bases between the two ends. CDR3 bases: TGTGCCAGCAGCTTTACCGCAGATACGCAGTATTTT. As protein: CASSFTADTQYF.

This clonotype appeared many times. The DNA of the CDR3 is TGTGCCAGCAGCCCAAACGGTGCACAGGGGGTCTACGAGCAGTACTTC. Its protein is CASSPNGAQGVYEQYF. The chain joins TRBV3-1 to TRBJ2-7, with 8 bases that match TRBD1. CDR3 length: 16 amino acids. Germline V gives CDR1 LGHDT, CDR2 YNNKEL (reference sequence). V was pared by 4 bases and J by 3 bases, with 11 bases of the junction left unmatched.

This clonotype was seen more than once but under ten times. The chain joins TRBV2 to TRBJ1-5, with TRBD1 as a possible D gene (6 bases). Trimming took off 7 bases at V and 1 base at J, with 14 bases between the two ends. CDR3 length: 15 residues. Germline V gene sequence: CDR1 SNHLY, CDR2 FYNNEI. CDR3 region: CASTGGPLSNQPQHF. The CDR3 nucleotides read TGTGCCAGCACCGGGGGGCCCCTAAGCAATCAGCCCCAGCATTTT.

There are a few counts of this clonotype. The V gene is TRBV12-3 or TRBV12-4, the J gene TRBJ2-5, with D maybe TRBD1 (7 bases). This CDR3 has 15 residues. Trimming shortened V by 1 base and J by 5 bases, and 14 bases separated the two germline ends. In nucleotides, the CDR3 is TGTGCCAGCAGTTTAGGACAGGGTCGGGGGGAGACCCAGTACTTC. Protein sequence: CASSLGQGRGETQYF.

The chain combines TRBV30 with TRBJ1-2; D uncertain. The CDR3 sequence is 10 residues long. Looked up from germline, CDR1 is GTSNPN and CDR2 is SVGIG (reference sequence). V lost 8 bases, J lost 8 bases, and 12 bases lay in between. Here the CDR3 reads CAVSGLGYTF. In nucleotides, the CDR3 is TGTGCCGTGTCCGGGTTGGGCTACACCTTC.

This rearrangement joins TRBV18 to TRBJ2-1; 10 bases map to TRBD2. This CDR3 is built from 15 residues. The V gene's germline CDR1 is KGHSH and CDR2 LQKENI. J lost 9 bases, V lost 0 bases, and 5 bases had no gene match. The CDR3 loop is CASSPPASGSLEQFF. CDR3 bases: TGTGCCAGCTCACCACCCGCTAGCGGGAGTCTTGAGCAGTTCTTC.

CDR3 in amino acids: CASSASPLIGETQYF. CDR3 nucleotides: TGTGCCAGCAGCGCATCGCCCCTCATCGGAGAGACCCAGTACTTC. The chain carries TRBV9 and TRBJ2-5; D not certain. Germline assignment: CDR1 SGDLS and CDR2 YYNGEE. The CDR3 is made up of 15 amino acids. The V end lost 3 bases, the J end lost 4 bases, and 16 bases lay between the germline ends.